This T cell receptor (beta chain) was captured by sequencing in a study of T cell repertoires in cytomegalovirus infection. V dropped 2 bases and J dropped 6; count of bases not matched to a gene: 5. Germline V lookup: CDR1 MNHEY, CDR2 SMNVEV (reference sequence). This CDR3 spans 14 amino acids. TCRdb re-derived calls from the reads in MiXCR, one entry per CDR3 protein. Of around 330,000 distinct CDR3 sequences in the sample, around a sixth were seen once. Sequencing input: PBMCs. This chain links TRBV27 with TRBJ1-1; 8 bases align to TRBD1. This sequence originates from a human donor in good health (CMV status not recorded). Some clones in this sample may be carry-over from other donors' samples. CDR3 bases: TGTGCCAGCAGTTTAGACAGGGGAGGAGCTGAAGCTTTCTTT. This gives the protein CASSLDRGGAEAFF.